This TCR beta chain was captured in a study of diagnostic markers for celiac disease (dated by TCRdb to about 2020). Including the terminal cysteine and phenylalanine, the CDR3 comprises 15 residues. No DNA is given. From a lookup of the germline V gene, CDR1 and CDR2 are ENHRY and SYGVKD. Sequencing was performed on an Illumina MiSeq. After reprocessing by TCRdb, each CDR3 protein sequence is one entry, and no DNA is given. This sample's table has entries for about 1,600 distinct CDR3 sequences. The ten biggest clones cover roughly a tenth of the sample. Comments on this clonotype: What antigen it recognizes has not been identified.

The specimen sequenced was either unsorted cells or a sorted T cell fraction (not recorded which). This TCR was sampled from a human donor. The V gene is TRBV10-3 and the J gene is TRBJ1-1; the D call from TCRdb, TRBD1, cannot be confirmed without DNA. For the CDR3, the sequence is CAISEPGQGNTEAFF.